This record covers a single TCR beta chain. The antigen remains unidentified. Described time point: newly diagnosed GD, antithyroid drugs for less than 3 months. RNA isolated from PBMCs was used to make the TCR library. This entry comes from a study of regulatory T cells in long-lasting Graves disease. Whole-study findings and limits: Newly diagnosed Graves' patients had higher TCR diversity than persistent ones.

Researchers made TCR beta libraries by using iRepertoire HTBI primers and running Arm-PCR on CDR3 regions. TCRdb itself ran the multiplex PCR reads through MiXCR, one entry per CDR3 protein. The sample records 200,000 to 250,000 distinct CDR3 sequences, around 20% being singletons. The ends lost 5 bases at V and 5 bases at J; junction bases unmatched: 5. The CDR3 has 15 amino acids. Germline V gene sequence: CDR1 SGHTA, CDR2 FQGNSA. The clonotype comes from a female donor with Graves disease. The sequencing used peripheral blood mononuclear cells (PBMCs), collected at new diagnosis, from a patient treated with antithyroid drugs. The chain links TRBV7-2 to TRBJ1-4; TRBD1 agrees at 10 bases. CDR3 in DNA: TGTGCCAGCAGCCAAAGGACAGGGGGAAATGAAAAACTGTTTTTT. As protein: CASSQRTGGNEKLFF.